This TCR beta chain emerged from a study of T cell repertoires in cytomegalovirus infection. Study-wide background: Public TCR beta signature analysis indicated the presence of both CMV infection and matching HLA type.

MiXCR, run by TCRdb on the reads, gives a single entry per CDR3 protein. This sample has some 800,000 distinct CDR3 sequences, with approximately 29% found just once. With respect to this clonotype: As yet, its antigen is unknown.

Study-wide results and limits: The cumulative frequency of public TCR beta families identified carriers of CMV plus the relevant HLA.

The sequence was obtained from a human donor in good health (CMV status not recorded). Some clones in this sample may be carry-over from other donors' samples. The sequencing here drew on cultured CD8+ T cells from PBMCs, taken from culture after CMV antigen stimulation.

CDR3 coding DNA: TGTGCCAGCAGCTTAAATCCTACAGGGTCCGGAGAGACCCAGTACTTC. Its translation: CASSLNPTGSGETQYF. The chain carries TRBV7-4 and TRBJ2-5, with D possibly being TRBD1 (6 bases). The CDR3 is 16 amino acids. In germline, CDR1 is SGHVT, CDR2 SQSDAQ. Trimming shortened V by 2 bases and J by 4 bases, and 17 bases separated the two germline ends. Drawing the rest from reference TRBV7-4 and TRBJ2-5, the complete variable domain is GAGVSQSPRYKVAKRGRDVALRCDSISGHVTLYWYRQTLGQGSEVLTYSQSDAQRDKSGRPSGRFSAERPERSVSTLKIQRTEQGDSAVYLCASSLNPTGSGETQYFGPGTRLLVL.